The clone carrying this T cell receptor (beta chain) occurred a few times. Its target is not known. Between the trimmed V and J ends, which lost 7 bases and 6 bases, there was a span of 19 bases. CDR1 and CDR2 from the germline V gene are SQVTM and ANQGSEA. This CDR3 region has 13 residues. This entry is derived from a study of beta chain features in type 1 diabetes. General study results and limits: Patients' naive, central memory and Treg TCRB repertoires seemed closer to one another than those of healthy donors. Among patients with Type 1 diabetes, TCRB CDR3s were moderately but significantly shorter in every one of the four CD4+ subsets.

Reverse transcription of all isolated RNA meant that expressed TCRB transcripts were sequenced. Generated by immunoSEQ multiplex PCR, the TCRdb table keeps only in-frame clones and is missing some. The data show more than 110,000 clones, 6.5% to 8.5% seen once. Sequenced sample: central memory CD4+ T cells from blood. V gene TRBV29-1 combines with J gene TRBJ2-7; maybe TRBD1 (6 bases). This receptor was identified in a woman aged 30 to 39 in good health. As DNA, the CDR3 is TGCAGCGCCCGTGCAACAGGGTCGGGCGAGCAGTACTTC. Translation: CSARATGSGEQYF.